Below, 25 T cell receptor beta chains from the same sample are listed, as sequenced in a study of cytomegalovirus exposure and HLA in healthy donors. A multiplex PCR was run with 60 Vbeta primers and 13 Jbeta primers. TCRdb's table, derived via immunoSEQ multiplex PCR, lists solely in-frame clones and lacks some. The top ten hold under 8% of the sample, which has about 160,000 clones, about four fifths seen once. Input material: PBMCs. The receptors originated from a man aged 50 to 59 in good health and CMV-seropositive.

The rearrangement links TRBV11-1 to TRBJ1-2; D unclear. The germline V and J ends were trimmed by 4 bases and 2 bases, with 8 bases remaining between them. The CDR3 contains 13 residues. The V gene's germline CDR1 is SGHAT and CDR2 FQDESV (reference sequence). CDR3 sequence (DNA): TGTGCCAGCAGCTATGACATAAACTATGGCTACACCTTC. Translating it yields CASSYDINYGYTF.

CDR3 sequence reads: CASSPEGGISGNEQFF. CDR3 in DNA: TGTGCCAGCAGCCCCGAGGGCGGGATCTCTGGCAATGAGCAGTTCTTC. The genes are TRBV11-2 and TRBJ2-1; the D gene is possibly TRBD2 (6 bases). This CDR3 has 16 residues. Trimming removed 5 bases at V and 6 bases at J, with 20 bases between. Per germline, CDR1 SGHAT and CDR2 FQNNGV.

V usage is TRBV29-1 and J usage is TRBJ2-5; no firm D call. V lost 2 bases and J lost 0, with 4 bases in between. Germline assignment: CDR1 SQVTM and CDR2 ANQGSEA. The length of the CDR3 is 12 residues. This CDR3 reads CSVETDQETQYF. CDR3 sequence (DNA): TGCAGCGTTGAAACAGACCAAGAGACCCAGTACTTC.

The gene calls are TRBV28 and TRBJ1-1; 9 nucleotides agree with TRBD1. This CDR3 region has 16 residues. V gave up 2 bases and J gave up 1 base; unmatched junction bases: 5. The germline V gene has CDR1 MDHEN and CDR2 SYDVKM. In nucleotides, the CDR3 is TGTGCCAGCAGTTTAGGCCCGGGACAGGGGAACACTGAAGCTTTCTTT. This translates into CASSLGPGQGNTEAFF.

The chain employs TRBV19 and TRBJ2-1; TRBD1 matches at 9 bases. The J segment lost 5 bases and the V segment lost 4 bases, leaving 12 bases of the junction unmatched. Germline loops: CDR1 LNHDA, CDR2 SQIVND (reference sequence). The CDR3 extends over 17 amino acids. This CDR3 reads CASSTQAGTGYHNEQFF. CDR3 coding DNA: TGTGCCAGTAGTACCCAGGCCGGGACAGGGTACCACAATGAGCAGTTCTTC.

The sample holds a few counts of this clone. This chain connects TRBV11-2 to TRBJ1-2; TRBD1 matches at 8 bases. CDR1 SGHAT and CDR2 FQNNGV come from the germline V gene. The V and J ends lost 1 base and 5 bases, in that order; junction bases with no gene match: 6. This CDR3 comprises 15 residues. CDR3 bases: TGTGCCAGCAGCTTAGCAGGGGGCGCATGGTATGGCTACACCTTC. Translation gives CASSLAGGAWYGYTF.

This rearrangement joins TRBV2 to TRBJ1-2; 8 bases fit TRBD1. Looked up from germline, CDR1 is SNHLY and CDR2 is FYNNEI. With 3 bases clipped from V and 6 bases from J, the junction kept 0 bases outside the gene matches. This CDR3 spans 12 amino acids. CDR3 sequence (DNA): TGTGCCAGCAGTGAGACAGGGGATGGCTACACCTTC. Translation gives CASSETGDGYTF. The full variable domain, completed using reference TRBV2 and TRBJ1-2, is EPEVTQTPSHQVTQMGQEVILRCVPISNHLYFYWYRQILGQKVEFLVSFYNNEISEKSEIFDDQFSVERPDGSNFTLKIRSTKLEDSAMYFCASSETGDGYTFGSGTRLTVV.

In nucleotides, the CDR3 is TGTGCCAGCAGCTCCCGACTAGCGGGAGTACGGGAGACCCAGTACTTC. Its protein product is CASSSRLAGVRETQYF. The chain recombines TRBV5-4 with TRBJ2-5; 12 nucleotides align to TRBD2. The CDR3 consists of 16 residues. Per the germline V gene, CDR1 is SGHNT and CDR2 is YYREEE (reference sequence). Trimming cost V 3 bases and J 5 bases; bases outside gene matches: 8.

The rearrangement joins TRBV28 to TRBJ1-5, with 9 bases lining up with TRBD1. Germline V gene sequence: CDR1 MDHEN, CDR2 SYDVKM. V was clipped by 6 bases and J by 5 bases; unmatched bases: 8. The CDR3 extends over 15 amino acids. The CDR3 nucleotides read TGTGCCAGCAGACGTAGGGGACAGGGTTATCAGCCCCAGCATTTT. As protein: CASRRRGQGYQPQHF.

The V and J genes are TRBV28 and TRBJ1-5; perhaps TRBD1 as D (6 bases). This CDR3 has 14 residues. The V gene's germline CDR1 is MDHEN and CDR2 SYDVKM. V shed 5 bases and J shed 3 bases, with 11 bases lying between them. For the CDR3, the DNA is TGTGCCAGCAGTACAGGGACAATCAATCAGCCCCAGCATTTT. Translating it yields CASSTGTINQPQHF. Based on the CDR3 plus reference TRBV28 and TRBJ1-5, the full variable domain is DVKVTQSSRYLVKRTGEKVFLECVQDMDHENMFWYRQDPGLGLRLIYFSYDVKMKEKGDIPEGYSVSREKKERFSLILESASTNQTSMYLCASSTGTINQPQHFGDGTRLSIL.

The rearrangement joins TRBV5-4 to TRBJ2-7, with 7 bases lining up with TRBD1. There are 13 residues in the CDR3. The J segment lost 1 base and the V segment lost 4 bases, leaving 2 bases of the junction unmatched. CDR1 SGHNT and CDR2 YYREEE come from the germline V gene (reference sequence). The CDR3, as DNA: TGTGCCAGCAGCACGGGACAGTCCTACGAGCAGTACTTC. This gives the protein CASSTGQSYEQYF. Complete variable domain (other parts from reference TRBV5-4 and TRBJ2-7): ETGVTQSPTHLIKTRGQQVTLRCSSQSGHNTVSWYQQALGQGPQFIFQYYREEENGRGNFPPRFSGLQFPNYSSELNVNALELDDSALYLCASSTGQSYEQYFGPGTRLTVT.

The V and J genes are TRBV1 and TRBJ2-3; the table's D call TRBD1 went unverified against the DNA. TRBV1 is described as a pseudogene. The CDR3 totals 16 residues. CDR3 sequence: CTSSQDFGGHADTQYF. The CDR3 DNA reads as TGCACCAGCAGCCAAGATTTTGGGGGCCATGCAGATACGCAGTATTTT.

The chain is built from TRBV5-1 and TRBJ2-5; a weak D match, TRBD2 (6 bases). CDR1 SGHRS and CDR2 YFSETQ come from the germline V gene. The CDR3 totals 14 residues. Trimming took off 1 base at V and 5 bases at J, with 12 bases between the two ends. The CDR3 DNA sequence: TGCGCCAGCAGCTTGTACGTCAGCGGGGAGACCCAGTACTTC. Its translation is CASSLYVSGETQYF.

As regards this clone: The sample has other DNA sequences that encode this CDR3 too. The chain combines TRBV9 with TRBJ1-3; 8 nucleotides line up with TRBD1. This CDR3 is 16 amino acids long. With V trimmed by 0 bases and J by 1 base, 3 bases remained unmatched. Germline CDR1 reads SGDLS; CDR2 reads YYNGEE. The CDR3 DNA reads TGTGCCAGCAGCGTAGCTGACAGGGGTTCTGGAAACACCATATATTTT. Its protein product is CASSVADRGSGNTIYF. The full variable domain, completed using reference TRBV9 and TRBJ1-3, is DSGVTQTPKHLITATGQRVTLRCSPRSGDLSVYWYQQSLDQGLQFLIQYYNGEERAKGNILERFSAQQFPDLHSELNLSSLELGDSALYFCASSVADRGSGNTIYFGEGSWLTVV.

DNA for the CDR3: TGTGCCACCTTGGACAGGGAGACCAACGTCCTGACTTTC. Protein sequence: CATLDRETNVLTF. This chain uses TRBV27 with TRBJ2-6; 8 bases align to TRBD1. The CDR3 has 13 residues. J lost 8 bases, V lost 10 bases, and 7 bases had no gene match. In germline, CDR1 is MNHEY, CDR2 SMNVEV (reference sequence).

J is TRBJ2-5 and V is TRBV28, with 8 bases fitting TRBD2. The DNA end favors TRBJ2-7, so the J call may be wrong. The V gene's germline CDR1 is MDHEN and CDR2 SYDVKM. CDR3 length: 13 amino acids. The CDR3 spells CASRRGTRHEQYF. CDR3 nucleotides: TGTGCCAGCAGACGAGGGACTAGGCACGAGCAGTACTTC.

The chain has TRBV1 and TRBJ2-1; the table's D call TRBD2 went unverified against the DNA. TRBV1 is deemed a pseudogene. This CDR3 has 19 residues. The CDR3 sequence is CTSSQVSPGTSGKYDEQFF. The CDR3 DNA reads TGCACCAGCAGCCAAGTTTCCCCCGGGACTAGCGGGAAGTACGATGAGCAGTTCTTC.

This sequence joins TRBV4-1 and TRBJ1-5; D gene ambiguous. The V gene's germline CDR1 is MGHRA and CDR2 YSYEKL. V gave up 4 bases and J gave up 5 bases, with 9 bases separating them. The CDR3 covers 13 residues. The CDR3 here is CASSPGDDQPQHF. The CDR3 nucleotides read TGCGCCAGCAGCCCGGGTGACGATCAGCCCCAGCATTTT.

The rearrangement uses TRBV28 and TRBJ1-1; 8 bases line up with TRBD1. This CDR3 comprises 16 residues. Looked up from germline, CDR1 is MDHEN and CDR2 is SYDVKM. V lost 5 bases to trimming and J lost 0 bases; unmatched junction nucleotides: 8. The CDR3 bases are TGTGCCAGCAGTCCGGACAGGGCTCTCCTGAACACTGAAGCTTTCTTT. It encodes CASSPDRALLNTEAFF.

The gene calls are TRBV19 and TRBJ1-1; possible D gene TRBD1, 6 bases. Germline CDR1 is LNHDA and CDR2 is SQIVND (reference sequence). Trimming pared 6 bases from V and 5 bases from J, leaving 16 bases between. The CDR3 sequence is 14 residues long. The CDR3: CASSPSQGMTEAFF. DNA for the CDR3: TGTGCCAGTAGCCCCTCGCAGGGGATGACTGAAGCTTTCTTT.

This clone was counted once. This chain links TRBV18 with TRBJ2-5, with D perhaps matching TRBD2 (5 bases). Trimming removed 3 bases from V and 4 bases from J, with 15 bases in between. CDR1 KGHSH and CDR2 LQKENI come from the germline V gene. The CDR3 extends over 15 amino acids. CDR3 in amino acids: CASSPFEPRGETQYF. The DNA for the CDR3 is TGTGCCAGCTCACCGTTCGAGCCCCGGGGAGAGACCCAGTACTTC.

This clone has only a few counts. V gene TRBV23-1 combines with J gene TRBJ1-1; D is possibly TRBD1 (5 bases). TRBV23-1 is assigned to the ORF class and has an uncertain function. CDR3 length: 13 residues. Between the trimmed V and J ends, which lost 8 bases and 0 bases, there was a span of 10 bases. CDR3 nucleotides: TGCGCCAGCCTGGGGCCTTTGAACACTGAAGCTTTCTTT. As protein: CASLGPLNTEAFF.

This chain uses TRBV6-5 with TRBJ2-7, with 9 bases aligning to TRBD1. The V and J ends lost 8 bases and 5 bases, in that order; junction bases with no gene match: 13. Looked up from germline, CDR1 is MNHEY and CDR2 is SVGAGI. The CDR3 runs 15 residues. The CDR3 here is CASGGLDRGAHEQYF. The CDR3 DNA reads TGTGCCAGCGGGGGTCTGGACAGGGGAGCTCACGAGCAGTACTTC.

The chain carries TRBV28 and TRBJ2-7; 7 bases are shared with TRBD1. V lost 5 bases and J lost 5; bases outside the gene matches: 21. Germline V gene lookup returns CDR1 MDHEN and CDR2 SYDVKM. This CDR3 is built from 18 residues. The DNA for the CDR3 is TGTGCCAGCAGTCCTGCCCGTCTCCGGGACAGAAGAACCCACGAGCAGTACTTC. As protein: CASSPARLRDRRTHEQYF.

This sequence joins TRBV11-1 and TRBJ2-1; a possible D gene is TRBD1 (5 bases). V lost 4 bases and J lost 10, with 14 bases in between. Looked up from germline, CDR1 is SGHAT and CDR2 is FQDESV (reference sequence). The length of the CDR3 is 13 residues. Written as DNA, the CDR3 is TGTGCCAGCAGCTCAAGGGGTCTGAACGAGCAGTTCTTC. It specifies CASSSRGLNEQFF.